This T cell receptor beta chain is from a study of post-analysis software for immune sequencing data. Study-wide findings and caveats: A few TRBV segments occurring more often in patients than controls included TRBV5-6, TRBV5-1 and TRBV20-1.

Note on this clonotype: The antigen is unknown.

CDR3 length: 14 residues. Germline V gives CDR1 MNHNS, CDR2 SASEGT. Trimming left V 0 bases short and J 2 bases short, with 7 bases between. Each TCR beta cDNA library carried unique molecular identifiers. Input amounts of 1 to 10 million T cells were used. These gave roughly 0.5 million cDNA molecules, so each molecule approximated one T cell. TCRdb redid the calling of the PCR reads with MiXCR, one entry per CDR3 protein. Among about 430,000 distinct CDR3 sequences listed, 30% to 40% were seen once. The clonotype comes from a girl aged 2-15 years with multiple sclerosis. Material: blood. The chain recombines TRBV6-1 with TRBJ1-1, with D uncertain. This CDR3 reads CASSEALGNTEAFF. The CDR3 nucleotides read TGTGCCAGCAGTGAAGCCCTTGGAAACACTGAAGCTTTCTTT.